The T cell receptor (beta chain) under discussion was sequenced for a study of blood T cell repertoires in COVID-19. Across the whole study: There were acute and convalescent COVID-19 samples, and they came from the United States, Italy and Spain. The analysed material was cDNA or gDNA that came from T cells, B-cell-depleted T cells, or PBMCs.

Original processing notes: From reference gene primer amplification, estimates of nucleated cell counts were derived. The method was immunoSEQ multiplex PCR; TCRdb's version includes in-frame clones alone and lacks a portion of them. V and J calls and clone size are those listed in that table; D and trimming were worked out from the DNA. Of 290,000 or so clones in the sample, about 88% are singletons; the top ten hold about 1.2%. In its sample, this clone was seen once. CDR1 is SGHTA, CDR2 FQGNSA, per germline. Trimming cost V 3 bases and J 6 bases; bases outside gene matches: 10. This CDR3 spans 16 amino acids.

This clonotype was obtained from a man aged 65 to 79 with acute or convalescent COVID-19. Sample: peripheral blood. The chain employs TRBV7-2 and TRBJ2-1; TRBD2 matches 8 bases. CDR3 region: CASSFPSGTRANEQFF. Written as DNA, the CDR3 is TGTGCCAGCAGCTTCCCCAGCGGGACTAGAGCCAATGAGCAGTTCTTC.